The 2 T cell receptor beta chains below were found in one sample sequenced in a study of tumor and adjacent non-tumor tissue in lung cancer. No cell sorting was done before RNA was extracted from the tissue. This non-tumor lung sample came from over 3 cm beyond the tumor edge. TCRbeta libraries were built with three rounds of nested PCR, modified from ARM-PCR. Each CDR3 protein is one row after TCRdb ran MiXCR on the multiplex PCR reads. Of 90,000 to 100,000 distinct CDR3 sequences listed, roughly 78% are singletons. The sequenced sample consisted of distant non-tumor lung tissue. These receptors came from a man aged 55 to 70 with small cell lung cancer.

This clonotype occurred a few times. The rearrangement links TRBV7-2 to TRBJ2-7, with 7 bases aligning to TRBD1. Germline values: CDR1 SGHTA, CDR2 FQGNSA. V was clipped by 1 base and J by 7 bases; unmatched bases: 10. The CDR3 has 15 amino acids. The CDR3 coding sequence is TGTGCCAGCAGCTTAGTACCCGACAGGGTTCTAGAGCAGTACTTC. Translated: CASSLVPDRVLEQYF.

This chain uses TRBV2 with TRBJ2-1, with a weak D call TRBD2 (6 bases). Trimming left V 5 bases short and J 2 bases short, with 16 bases between. Germline V lookup: CDR1 SNHLY, CDR2 FYNNEI. The CDR3 is made up of 16 amino acids. CDR3 coding DNA: TGTGCCAGCAGTAAAAAGCCGGGACTGACCTACAATGAGCAGTTCTTC. Translating gives CASSKKPGLTYNEQFF.